The sequence of this TCR beta chain was determined in a study of T cell clonotyping in hematopoietic cell transplantation. Turning to the study itself: Recipients' pretransplant samples followed cytoreduction.

Only one count was recorded for this clone. This CDR3 comprises 15 residues. Looked up from germline, CDR1 is SGHRS and CDR2 is YFSETQ. Trimming shortened V by 1 base and J by 4 bases, and 14 bases separated the two germline ends. Described time point: recipient sample about 28 days before transplant, after cytoreduction. Recipient blood drawn about 28 days pretransplant and days 30, 100, 180 after. Sequencing used immunoSEQ multiplex PCR; TCRdb keeps in-frame clones, though not all of them. The table shows about 21,000 clones, with 90% occurring only once. The sequenced sample was peripheral blood mononuclear cells, obtained before stem cell transplant. The TCR comes from a young man with biphenotypic leukemia. Some clones in this sample may be carry-over from other donors' samples. V gene TRBV5-1 combines with J gene TRBJ1-1; D is unresolved. CDR3 residues: CASSLISPGGTEAFF. DNA of the CDR3: TGCGCCAGCAGCTTGATCTCCCCGGGAGGCACTGAAGCTTTCTTT.